This T cell receptor (beta chain) was identified during a study of blood T cell repertoires in COVID-19. Overall study: Sources were T cells, B-cell-depleted T cells, or PBMCs; the material itself was cDNA or gDNA.

With V trimmed by 1 base and J by 7 bases, 14 bases remained unmatched. CDR1 is SGHTS and CDR2 is YDEGEE in the germline V gene. The CDR3 runs 17 residues. Here immunoSEQ multiplex PCR was the method, and the copy in TCRdb shows in-frame clones only, minus some. The sample includes roughly 200,000 clones, 75% to 90% of them seen just once. The sequence derives from a man aged 35 to 55 who had recovered from COVID-19. The rearrangement joins TRBV5-8 to TRBJ1-2, with 9 bases lining up with TRBD1. Sequenced input: PBMCs or T cells enriched from blood (not recorded which). CDR3 in amino acids: CASSLSYPGQGIRGYTF. The CDR3 DNA follows: TGTGCCAGCAGCTTGTCCTATCCGGGACAGGGTATCCGTGGCTACACCTTC.